This note documents a single T cell receptor (beta chain) sequence. Its specificity is unknown. Combining a sample-barcoded 5' primer with a J-beta primer mix, a second PCR ran for roughly 7 to 11 cycles. MiXCR, run by TCRdb on the 5' RACE reads, gives a single entry per CDR3 protein. This sample carries hundreds of thousands of distinct CDR3 sequences, around 31% of them seen once, and the ten largest clones take around 16%. This specimen comes from a study of blood T cells in healthy people across ages. General study findings and limits: Unsorted PBMC material precluded a definitive naive versus antigen-experienced comparison.

Sequences were obtained from blood. The clonotype comes from a woman aged 80 or over in good health.

The CDR3 here is CSASSGGAPDTQYF. CDR3 bases: TGCAGTGCTTCTAGCGGGGGGGCCCCAGATACGCAGTATTTT. The chain recombines TRBV20-1 with TRBJ2-3; 12 bases are shared with TRBD2. The V gene end was trimmed by 5 bases and the J gene end by 4 bases; junction bases not matched to a gene: 4. This CDR3 is built from 14 residues. Germline V gene data show CDR1 as DFQATT and CDR2 as SNEGSKA (reference sequence).